This entry lists 29 T cell receptor beta chains sequenced from one sample in a study of T cell repertoires in cytomegalovirus infection. In TCRdb, the reads were re-called with MiXCR into one record per CDR3 protein. Among about 130,000 distinct CDR3 sequences listed, 7% to 10% were seen once. The specimen sequenced was PBMCs. The receptors here all came from a human donor in good health (CMV status not recorded). Some clones in this sample may be carry-over from other donors' samples.

This clonotype was recorded a few times. The genes are TRBV9 and TRBJ2-5; perhaps TRBD1 as D (7 bases). V lost 5 bases and J 2 bases, leaving 13 bases between the germline ends. The CDR3 has 14 amino acids. The germline V gene has CDR1 SGDLS and CDR2 YYNGEE. CDR3 coding DNA: TGTGCCAGCAGTCGCGGGACAGCACAAGAGACCCAGTACTTC. This sequence encodes CASSRGTAQETQYF.

There are many counts of this clonotype. The J gene is TRBJ2-5, the V gene TRBV7-2; TRBD1 matches at 11 bases. J gave up 4 bases and V 4 bases, and 2 bases lay outside the gene matches. This CDR3 contains 14 residues. Per the germline V gene, CDR1 is SGHTA and CDR2 is FQGNSA. The CDR3 DNA reads as TGTGCCAGCAGCTCAGGGACAGGGGGAGAGACCCAGTACTTC. The encoded protein is CASSSGTGGETQYF.

The chain is built from TRBV3-1 and TRBJ2-4; no clear D. Between the trimmed V and J ends, which lost 3 bases and 4 bases, there was a span of 7 bases. Germline assignment: CDR1 LGHDT and CDR2 YNNKEL (reference sequence). This CDR3 comprises 13 residues. The CDR3 is CASSQNGKNIQYF. In DNA form, the CDR3 reads TGTGCCAGCAGCCAGAATGGGAAAAACATTCAGTACTTC.

This clonotype appeared many times. The J gene is TRBJ2-7, the V gene TRBV7-2, with a weak D call TRBD1 (7 bases). In germline, CDR1 is SGHTA, CDR2 FQGNSA. With 5 bases removed from V and 7 bases from J, the gap between germline ends came to 15 bases. The CDR3 totals 13 residues. DNA for the CDR3: TGTGCCAGCAGCGCCCAGGGGGAGGAGGAGCAGTACGTC. Encoded protein: CASSAQGEEEQYV.

This clonotype was recorded many times. The chain uses TRBV7-2 and TRBJ2-3; TRBD2 aligns across 9 bases. This CDR3 is 15 amino acids long. With V trimmed by 5 bases and J by 3 bases, 6 bases remained unmatched. CDR1 and CDR2 from the germline V gene are SGHTA and FQGNSA. This CDR3 is CASSILSGGTDTQYF. The CDR3 nucleotides read TGTGCCAGCAGCATCCTTAGCGGGGGAACAGATACGCAGTATTTT.

The table lists this clonotype with many counts. The chain links TRBV25-1 to TRBJ1-1, with D tentatively TRBD1 (6 bases). The germline V and J ends were trimmed by 3 bases and 5 bases, with 13 bases remaining between them. Germline loops: CDR1 MGHDK, CDR2 SYGVNS. The CDR3 extends over 14 amino acids. Here the CDR3 reads CASSEAQGSTEAFF. The CDR3 DNA is TGTGCCAGCAGTGAGGCACAGGGATCAACTGAAGCTTTCTTT.

This clonotype was observed at least ten times. The chain has TRBV20-1 and TRBJ1-1; D not resolved. The CDR3 has 14 amino acids. From germline, CDR1 is DFQATT and CDR2 SNEGSKA (reference sequence). Trimming took 4 bases from V and 0 from J, leaving 12 bases between them. The CDR3 region is CSATGYVMNTEAFF. Here the CDR3 DNA reads TGCAGTGCTACCGGGTACGTCATGAACACTGAAGCTTTCTTT.

This clonotype was counted between two and nine times. The chain employs TRBV3-1 and TRBJ2-2; D remains unclear. The V and J ends lost 4 bases and 4 bases respectively, with 10 bases between them. CDR3 length equals 14 residues. The germline gives CDR1 LGHDT, CDR2 YNNKEL (reference sequence). In DNA, the CDR3 is TGTGCCAGCAGCCTACGGGCCATCACCGGGGAGCTGTTTTTT. This codes for CASSLRAITGELFF.

The chain recombines TRBV4-1 with TRBJ2-1, with TRBD2 identical over 7 bases. Trimming cost V 9 bases and J 10 bases; bases outside gene matches: 15. CDR3 length: 14 residues. Germline V gene lookup returns CDR1 MGHRA and CDR2 YSYEKL. CDR3 in DNA: TGCGCCAGAACACGACTAGCTACGACGGGGGAGCAGTTCTTC. Protein: CARTRLATTGEQFF.

With respect to this clonotype: Possible read error: a much larger clone is one base away. The chain combines TRBV2 with TRBJ2-7; D is undetermined. V dropped 7 bases and J dropped 2 bases, with 12 bases sitting between them. CDR3 length: 13 amino acids. The germline gives CDR1 SNHLY, CDR2 FYNNEI. The CDR3 region has the DNA TGTGCCAGCAACCTGACGGTGCCCTACGAGCAGTACTTC. The encoded protein is CASNLTVPYEQYF. Full variable domain (outside the CDR3, taken from reference TRBV2 and TRBJ2-7): EPEVTQTPSHQVTQMGQEVILRCVPISNHLYFYWYRQILGQKVEFLVSFYNNEISEKSEIFDDQFSVERPDGSNFTLKIRSTKLEDSAMYFCASNLTVPYEQYFGPGTRLTVT.

This clonotype has a count of ten or more. The chain recombines TRBV18 with TRBJ2-3; the D is unclear. This CDR3 is built from 12 residues. Deletions cut 6 bases from V and 0 bases from J, with 4 bases between. Germline loops: CDR1 KGHSH, CDR2 LQKENI. This CDR3 is CASSQSTDTQYF. In nucleotides, the CDR3 is TGTGCCAGCTCTCAGAGCACAGATACGCAGTATTTT.

In its sample, this clonotype was seen many times. The V and J genes are TRBV7-2 and TRBJ2-7, with D possibly being TRBD1 (5 bases). Between the trimmed V and J ends, which lost 5 bases and 2 bases, there was a span of 10 bases. CDR3 size: 13 residues. Germline lookup yields CDR1 SGHTA and CDR2 FQGNSA. Here the CDR3 reads CASSRTSTYEQYF. DNA for the CDR3: TGTGCCAGCAGCCGGACATCTACCTACGAGCAGTACTTC.

At least ten counts were recorded for this clonotype. The J gene is TRBJ2-1, the V gene TRBV11-2, with 9 bases aligning to TRBD2. The CDR3 has 17 residues. The ends lost 6 bases at V and 6 bases at J; junction bases unmatched: 15. Germline-derived CDR1 and CDR2 are SGHAT and FQNNGV. The CDR3 DNA follows: TGTGCCAGCAGAATGAAGAAAATAGCGGGAGAGTTCAATGAGCAGTTCTTC. Translating gives CASRMKKIAGEFNEQFF.

This clonotype was recorded at least ten times. The chain couples TRBV28 to TRBJ1-3; D gene ambiguous. Germline V gene sequence: CDR1 MDHEN, CDR2 SYDVKM. The CDR3 has 13 amino acids. Trimming removed 11 bases from V and 0 bases from J, with 11 bases in between. CDR3 amino acids: CAGRRASGNTIYF. DNA of the CDR3: TGTGCCGGGCGAAGGGCCTCTGGAAACACCATATATTTT.

This clonotype was counted ten times or more. This sequence joins TRBV7-8 and TRBJ2-5, with TRBD2 matching 10 bases. From germline, CDR1 is SGHVS and CDR2 FQNEAQ. The CDR3 sequence is 15 residues long. V was clipped by 6 bases and J by 2 bases; unmatched bases: 6. The CDR3 protein is CASRMGLANQETQYF. Here the CDR3 DNA reads TGTGCCAGCAGAATGGGACTAGCGAATCAAGAGACCCAGTACTTC.

J is TRBJ2-5 and V is TRBV6-5, with 7 bases aligning to TRBD1. The CDR3 loop spans 14 amino acids. V trimming: 4 bases; J trimming: 2 bases; junction bases outside the gene matches: 4. The germline gives CDR1 MNHEY, CDR2 SVGAGI. Written as DNA, the CDR3 is TGTGCCAGCAGTTCCGGGACAGCACAAGAGACCCAGTACTTC. The encoded protein is CASSSGTAQETQYF.

This clonotype was counted at least ten times. This chain joins TRBV29-1 and TRBJ1-1, with D perhaps matching TRBD1 (6 bases). The CDR3 covers 14 residues. V lost 1 base, J lost 7 bases, and 16 bases lay in between. The germline V gene has CDR1 SQVTM and CDR2 ANQGSEA. CDR3 coding DNA: TGCAGCGTTGAAGGGGTCCCGGGGGCGGGTGAAGCTTTCTTT. Its translation: CSVEGVPGAGEAFF.

This clonotype was observed many times. Written as DNA, the CDR3 is TGTGCCAGCAGTTTCTACGCCAGAGTCGACAATGAGCAGTTCTTC. It codes for CASSFYARVDNEQFF. The V call is TRBV12-3 or TRBV12-4, the J call TRBJ2-1; no clear D gene. V lost 3 bases to trimming and J lost 5 bases, with 14 bases between them. The CDR3 has 15 amino acids.

The chain joins TRBV7-2 to TRBJ2-3; 7 nucleotides match TRBD2. Losses at the gene ends were 2 bases for V and 2 bases for J; bases not matched to a gene: 4. CDR1 and CDR2 from the germline V gene are SGHTA and FQGNSA. The CDR3 contains 15 residues. For the CDR3, the DNA is TGTGCCAGCAGCTTAACCGGGACTAACACAGATACGCAGTATTTT. As protein: CASSLTGTNTDTQYF.

This chain links TRBV24-1 with TRBJ1-1; D gene uncertain. The germline gives CDR1 KGHDR, CDR2 SFDVKD. The CDR3 covers 14 residues. V lost 0 bases and J 3 bases, leaving 7 bases between the germline ends. The CDR3: CATSDLRVDTEAFF. The CDR3 bases are TGTGCCACCAGTGATTTGAGGGTCGACACTGAAGCTTTCTTT.

This clonotype appeared many times. This chain uses TRBV28 with TRBJ2-5, with 10 bases lining up with TRBD1. Trimming at V came to 5 bases and at J to 5 bases, leaving 8 bases not matched to a gene. The germline V gene encodes CDR1 MDHEN and CDR2 SYDVKM. The CDR3 has 15 residues. This CDR3 reads CASSTTTGGWETQYF. The CDR3 DNA follows: TGTGCCAGCAGTACGACGACAGGGGGCTGGGAGACCCAGTACTTC. Full variable domain (remainder filled in from reference TRBV28 and TRBJ2-5): DVKVTQSSRYLVKRTGEKVFLECVQDMDHENMFWYRQDPGLGLRLIYFSYDVKMKEKGDIPEGYSVSREKKERFSLILESASTNQTSMYLCASSTTTGGWETQYFGPGTRLLVL.

V and J are TRBV12-3 or TRBV12-4 and TRBJ2-5; D possibly corresponds to TRBD2 (6 bases). V was pared by 7 bases and J by 5 bases, with 14 bases between. CDR3 length: 13 amino acids. CDR3 sequence (DNA): TGTGCCAGCAACGCGGGGCCTGGGGAGACCCAGTACTTC. As protein: CASNAGPGETQYF.

V is TRBV5-1 and J is TRBJ1-3; D unclear. The CDR3 length is 14 residues. Trimming took off 0 bases at V and 0 bases at J, with 4 bases between the two ends. Germline values: CDR1 SGHRS, CDR2 YFSETQ. Here the CDR3 reads CASSLENSGNTIYF. The CDR3 DNA sequence: TGCGCCAGCAGCTTGGAAAACTCTGGAAACACCATATATTTT.

This clonotype was seen repeatedly, ten times or more. V gene TRBV28 combines with J gene TRBJ1-1; no firm D call. From germline, CDR1 is MDHEN and CDR2 SYDVKM. The CDR3 has 12 residues. V dropped 5 bases and J dropped 4 bases, with 8 bases sitting between them. The CDR3 nucleotides are TGTGCCAGCAGTCTGTTGAGCACTGAAGCTTTCTTT. Translating it yields CASSLLSTEAFF.

V and J are TRBV19 and TRBJ1-1, with D unclear. This CDR3 has 13 amino acids. Trimming removed 7 bases from V and 1 base from J, with 10 bases in between. Germline CDR1 is LNHDA and CDR2 is SQIVND (reference sequence). CDR3 DNA sequence: TGTGCCAGTACCGACCGGACGAACACTGAAGCTTTCTTT. It codes for CASTDRTNTEAFF.

The genes are TRBV29-1 and TRBJ1-5; possibly TRBD1 for D (6 bases). Germline V gene lookup returns CDR1 SQVTM and CDR2 ANQGSEA. This CDR3 contains 13 residues. V was trimmed by 6 bases and J by 5 bases, leaving 14 bases between them. In nucleotides, the CDR3 is TGCAGCGTAGGGGGGGTATCGGATCAGCCCCAGCATTTT. It codes for CSVGGVSDQPQHF.

This clonotype has a count of ten or more. The chain employs TRBV12-3 or TRBV12-4 and TRBJ1-1, with D hard to call. The CDR3 length is 13 residues. V lost 2 bases to trimming and J lost 7 bases, with 11 bases between them. CDR3 sequence (DNA): TGTGCCAGCAGTTTATTGTCCAGCTTTGAAGCTTTCTTT. Protein: CASSLLSSFEAFF.

The table lists this clonotype with many counts. The rearrangement uses TRBV12-3 or TRBV12-4 and TRBJ2-5, with 8 positions matching TRBD2. Losses at the gene ends were 2 bases for V and 0 bases for J; bases not matched to a gene: 5. The CDR3 is made up of 16 amino acids. As DNA, the CDR3 is TGTGCCAGCAGTTTAACGGGGGGGATATACCAAGAGACCCAGTACTTC. It specifies CASSLTGGIYQETQYF.

This clonotype has ten or more counts. J is TRBJ1-6 and V is TRBV18; no clear D. The V gene lost 3 bases and the J gene lost 9 bases, with 9 bases spanning the gap. The CDR3 length is 13 residues. Germline V CDR1 and CDR2: KGHSH, LQKENI. This CDR3 reads CASSPSYGSPLHF. CDR3 bases: TGTGCCAGCTCACCCAGTTACGGTTCACCCCTCCACTTT.